One sample yielded the 10 T cell receptor beta chains listed below, sequenced in a study of blood T cell repertoires in COVID-19. Only in-frame clones appear in the TCRdb table, and some are missing; sequencing was by immunoSEQ multiplex PCR. The table lists about 160,000 clones, more than 60% of them singletons, with about 3% in the top ten. The sample comprised peripheral blood. These receptors were taken from a man aged 70 or older with acute or convalescent COVID-19.

The chain couples TRBV5-1 to TRBJ1-2, with D hard to call. From germline, CDR1 is SGHRS and CDR2 YFSETQ. Trimming cost V 4 bases and J 7 bases, with 17 bases left between them. This CDR3 contains 14 residues. CDR3 sequence reads: CASSLDSHLPGYTF. CDR3 in DNA: TGCGCCAGCAGCCTGGACTCTCACCTACCTGGCTACACCTTC. Variable domain in full (rest from reference TRBV5-1 and TRBJ1-2): KAGVTQTPRYLIKTRGQQVTLSCSPISGHRSVSWYQQTPGQGLQFLFEYFSETQRNKGNFPGRFSGRQFSNSRSEMNVSTLELGDSALYLCASSLDSHLPGYTFGSGTRLTVV.

Notes on this clone: This specimen includes other DNA sequences encoding the same CDR3. V is TRBV5-1 and J is TRBJ2-5, with 7 bases matching TRBD1. The germline V gene encodes CDR1 SGHRS and CDR2 YFSETQ. The CDR3 consists of 14 residues. The trim removed 0 bases at V and 5 bases at J, leaving 4 bases unmatched. The CDR3 nucleotides are TGCGCCAGCAGCTTGGGACAGGGTGAGGAGACCCAGTACTTC. Amino acid sequence: CASSLGQGEETQYF. Supplemented by reference TRBV5-1 and TRBJ2-5, the full variable domain reads KAGVTQTPRYLIKTRGQQVTLSCSPISGHRSVSWYQQTPGQGLQFLFEYFSETQRNKGNFPGRFSGRQFSNSRSEMNVSTLELGDSALYLCASSLGQGEETQYFGPGTRLLVL.

This chain connects TRBV24-1 to TRBJ2-3; 7 bases match TRBD1. V shed 3 bases, J shed 1 base, and the junction held 3 bases outside the gene matches. The CDR3 is made up of 15 amino acids. The V gene's germline CDR1 is KGHDR and CDR2 SFDVKD. The CDR3: CATSDPGQGTDTQYF. DNA of the CDR3: TGTGCCACCAGTGATCCCGGACAGGGCACAGATACGCAGTATTTT.

V usage is TRBV19 and J usage is TRBJ1-5; no clear D. CDR3 length: 15 residues. Germline V CDR1 and CDR2: LNHDA, SQIVND (reference sequence). V gave up 3 bases and J gave up 5 bases, with 14 bases separating them. The CDR3 protein is CASSMTGEPHQPQHF. CDR3 DNA sequence: TGTGCCAGTAGTATGACTGGGGAGCCCCATCAGCCCCAGCATTTT.

This chain links TRBV19 with TRBJ2-6, with 8 nucleotides matching TRBD1. This CDR3 region has 18 residues. With V trimmed by 5 bases and J by 0 bases, 9 bases remained unmatched. Germline V gene sequence: CDR1 LNHDA, CDR2 SQIVND (reference sequence). The DNA of the CDR3 is TGTGCCAGTAGTCCTCTGGGACAGGTTTCCTCTGGGGCCAACGTCCTGACTTTC. Translation: CASSPLGQVSSGANVLTF.

This chain connects TRBV10-3 to TRBJ1-2; 8 nucleotides line up with TRBD1. This CDR3 region has 14 residues. Germline CDR1 is ENHRY and CDR2 is SYGVKD. With V trimmed by 3 bases and J by 6 bases, 6 bases remained unmatched. The CDR3 spells CAISDPRGRDGYTF. CDR3 DNA sequence: TGTGCCATCAGTGACCCCAGGGGGCGGGATGGCTACACCTTC.

The rearrangement joins TRBV5-4 to TRBJ2-2; no definite D call. V was trimmed by 0 bases and J by 6 bases, leaving 6 bases between them. Germline-derived CDR1 and CDR2 are SGHNT and YYREEE (reference sequence). The CDR3 is made up of 13 amino acids. The CDR3 protein is CASSLGAPGELFF. The CDR3 DNA reads TGTGCCAGCAGCTTGGGAGCGCCCGGGGAGCTGTTTTTT.

The chain uses TRBV19 and TRBJ2-7, with a possible D match to TRBD1 (5 bases). Trimming shortened V by 1 base and J by 3 bases, and 16 bases separated the two germline ends. This CDR3 has 16 residues. CDR1 is LNHDA and CDR2 is SQIVND in the germline V gene (reference sequence). CDR3 protein: CASSIGLGQGFYEQYF. In nucleotides, the CDR3 is TGTGCCAGTAGTATAGGTCTGGGGCAGGGCTTCTACGAGCAGTACTTC.

The chain has TRBV7-9 and TRBJ2-1, with 8 positions matching TRBD2. V was pared by 4 bases and J by 4 bases, with 12 bases of the junction left unmatched. There are 17 residues in the CDR3. The germline CDR1 and CDR2 sequences are SEHNR and FQNEAQ (reference sequence). Here the CDR3 reads CASSSLVSGRLYNEQFF. Here the CDR3 DNA reads TGTGCCAGCAGCTCTCTCGTCAGCGGGAGACTTTACAATGAGCAGTTCTTC.

The V call is TRBV7-2, the J call TRBJ2-5; 10 nucleotides agree with TRBD1. The length of the CDR3 is 15 residues. V dropped 5 bases and J dropped 5; count of bases not matched to a gene: 8. From germline, CDR1 is SGHTA and CDR2 FQGNSA. In DNA, the CDR3 is TGTGCCAGCAGCAAAGACAGGGGGCGTATGGAGACCCAGTACTTC. Its protein is CASSKDRGRMETQYF.